These 11 T cell receptor beta chains were all obtained from the same sample, sequenced in a study of Graves' ophthalmopathy and Graves' hyperthyroidism. Scientists amplified the TCR beta CDR3 regions from RNA transcripts. First-round RT-PCR relied on HTBI primers, and a second-round multiplex PCR came next. TCRdb recomputed calls from the multiplex PCR reads with MiXCR, one row per CDR3 protein. The sample includes about 220,000 distinct CDR3 sequences, approximately 21% of them seen just once. The material sequenced was peripheral blood. The receptor source for this set is a woman between 50 and 59 years old with Graves' ophthalmopathy.

The rearrangement uses TRBV5-5 and TRBJ2-2; a weak D match, TRBD1 (5 bases). CDR1 and CDR2 from the germline V gene are SGHKS and YYEKEE (reference sequence). V lost 4 bases and J 6 bases, leaving 16 bases between the germline ends. The CDR3 spans 15 residues. The CDR3 protein is CASSPPGGAAGELFF. The CDR3 nucleotides read TGTGCCAGCAGCCCCCCGGGTGGGGCAGCCGGGGAGCTGTTTTTT. The full variable domain, in which reference TRBV5-5 and TRBJ2-2 provide the parts outside the CDR3, is DAGVTQSPTHLIKTRGQQVTLRCSPISGHKSVSWYQQVLGQGPQFIFQYYEKEERGRGNFPDRFSARQFPNYSSELNVNALLLGDSALYLCASSPPGGAAGELFFGEGSRLTVL.

This clonotype was counted ten times or more. The rearrangement joins TRBV6-1 to TRBJ1-6, with 7 nucleotides matching TRBD1. Germline loops: CDR1 MNHNS, CDR2 SASEGT. Losses at the gene ends were 2 bases for V and 10 bases for J; bases not matched to a gene: 2. The CDR3 spans 13 residues. Written as DNA, the CDR3 is TGTGCCAGCAGTGAAAGGACAGGATCACCCCTCCACTTT. Translation: CASSERTGSPLHF.

This clonotype has a count of ten or more. V gene TRBV7-9 combines with J gene TRBJ2-5, with a tentative D call TRBD2 (5 bases). Germline V gene sequence: CDR1 SEHNR, CDR2 FQNEAQ (reference sequence). The CDR3 is 14 residues long. Trimming stripped 2 bases from V and 5 bases from J, with 12 bases between. CDR3 sequence (DNA): TGTGCCAGCAGCTTAACGGGGTCAGCGGAGACCCAGTACTTC. It encodes CASSLTGSAETQYF.

CDR3 sequence: CASTPGGQQETQYF. The CDR3 DNA reads TGTGCCAGCACCCCCGGTGGGCAGCAAGAGACCCAGTACTTC. The gene calls are TRBV7-2 and TRBJ2-5, with unresolved D. This CDR3 spans 14 amino acids. Germline V gene data show CDR1 as SGHTA and CDR2 as FQGNSA. V lost 7 bases and J 2 bases, leaving 14 bases between the germline ends. The complete variable domain, with remaining parts taken from reference TRBV7-2 and TRBJ2-5, reads GAGVSQSPSNKVTEKGKDVELRCDPISGHTALYWYRQSLGQGLEFLIYFQGNSAPDKSGLPSDRFSAERTGGSVSTLTIQRTQQEDSAVYLCASTPGGQQETQYFGPGTRLLVL.

This clonotype was recorded at least ten times. The chain employs TRBV24-1 and TRBJ2-5, with TRBD1 as a possible D gene (6 bases). The germline V gene encodes CDR1 KGHDR and CDR2 SFDVKD. There are 15 residues in the CDR3. V lost 7 bases to trimming and J lost 3 bases, with 17 bases between them. The CDR3 loop is CATSPSGHVKETQYF. In nucleotides, the CDR3 is TGTGCCACCAGCCCCTCGGGACACGTTAAAGAGACCCAGTACTTC.

As concerns this clonotype: A much larger clonotype is one base distant, so this may be a read error. This chain uses TRBV6-5 with TRBJ2-7, with 9 bases matching TRBD2. This CDR3 comprises 15 residues. The V gene's germline CDR1 is MNHEY and CDR2 SVGAGI. V lost 3 bases and J lost 4; bases outside the gene matches: 7. CDR3 in amino acids: CASSYVAGGSYEQYF. In nucleotides, the CDR3 is TGTGCCAGCAGTTATGTGGCGGGAGGGAGTTACGAGCAGTACTTC.

This clonotype was observed many times. V and J are TRBV6-5 and TRBJ1-1; D possibly corresponds to TRBD1 (5 bases). The CDR3 has 12 residues. The V gene's germline CDR1 is MNHEY and CDR2 SVGAGI. V lost 7 bases to trimming and J lost 7 bases, with 13 bases between them. The CDR3 DNA sequence: TGTGCCAGCACCCGGAATCAGGGTGAAGCTTTCTTT. Residues: CASTRNQGEAFF.

The chain couples TRBV7-2 to TRBJ2-5; 10 positions match TRBD2. The CDR3 sequence is 16 residues long. V shed 2 bases and J 5 bases; nucleotides not matched to a gene: 8. Germline V gives CDR1 SGHTA, CDR2 FQGNSA. For the CDR3, the DNA is TGTGCCAGCAGCTTAAGGCCTAGCGGGAGTCGCGAGACCCAGTACTTC. Translation gives CASSLRPSGSRETQYF.

About this clonotype: This is likely a read error, given that the CDR3 carries no conserved phenylalanine or tryptophan at its end. The chain couples TRBV20-1 to TRBJ2-7; perhaps TRBD2 as D (5 bases). Trimming shortened V by 3 bases and J by 9 bases, and 21 bases separated the two germline ends. The CDR3 contains 14 residues. Germline lookup yields CDR1 DFQATT and CDR2 SNEGSKA (reference sequence). The DNA of the CDR3 is TGCAGTGCTAGCACCGGGATAGGCTCATTGGGGCAGTACCTC. This sequence encodes CSASTGIGSLGQYL.

This clonotype occurred many times. This chain connects TRBV20-1 to TRBJ2-7; possibly TRBD2 for D (7 bases). V was pared by 5 bases and J by 5 bases, with 19 bases between. Germline CDR1 is DFQATT and CDR2 is SNEGSKA (reference sequence). This CDR3 has 14 residues. CDR3 DNA sequence: TGCAGTGCTTGGGGAGGGCAGGGGACCCACGAGCAGTACTTC. This gives the protein CSAWGGQGTHEQYF.

In its sample, this clonotype was seen many times. The chain employs TRBV12-3 or TRBV12-4 and TRBJ2-5; perhaps TRBD2 as D (5 bases). The CDR3 runs 17 residues. Trimming stripped 5 bases from V and 5 bases from J, with 24 bases between. The CDR3 region has the DNA TGTGCCAGCAGTCCTCCTTTTCCGGGTCTAACGGGGGAGACCCAGTACTTC. Protein sequence: CASSPPFPGLTGETQYF.